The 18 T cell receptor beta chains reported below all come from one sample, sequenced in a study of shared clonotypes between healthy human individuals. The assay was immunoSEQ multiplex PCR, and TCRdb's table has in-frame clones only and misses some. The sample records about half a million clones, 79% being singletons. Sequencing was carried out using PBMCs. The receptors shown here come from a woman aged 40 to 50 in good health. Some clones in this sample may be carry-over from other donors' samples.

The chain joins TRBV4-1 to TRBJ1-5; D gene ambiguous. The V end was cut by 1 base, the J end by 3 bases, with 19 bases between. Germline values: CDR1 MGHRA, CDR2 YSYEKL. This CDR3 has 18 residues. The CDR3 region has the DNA TGCGCCAGCAGCCAAGTTATCCTGGGCTACCTTTCCAATCAGCCCCAGCATTTT. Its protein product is CASSQVILGYLSNQPQHF.

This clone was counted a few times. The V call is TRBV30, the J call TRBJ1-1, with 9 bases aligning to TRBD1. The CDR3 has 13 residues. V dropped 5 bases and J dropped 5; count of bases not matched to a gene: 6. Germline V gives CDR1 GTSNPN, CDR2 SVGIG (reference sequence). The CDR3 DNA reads TGTGCCTGGGGGGGACAGGGCGGGACTGAAGCTTTCTTT. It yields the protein CAWGGQGGTEAFF.

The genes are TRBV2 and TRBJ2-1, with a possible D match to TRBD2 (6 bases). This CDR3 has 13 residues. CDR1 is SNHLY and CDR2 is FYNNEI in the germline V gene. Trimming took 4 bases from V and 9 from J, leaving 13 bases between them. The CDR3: CASSALKAGEQFF. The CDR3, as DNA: TGTGCCAGCAGTGCCCTGAAAGCGGGTGAGCAGTTCTTC.

The CDR3 protein is CAITLEGGSYEQYF. CDR3 coding DNA: TGTGCCATCACTCTCGAAGGGGGCTCGTACGAGCAGTACTTC. This chain links TRBV10-3 with TRBJ2-7, with 7 bases that match TRBD1. V lost 7 bases and J lost 4; bases outside the gene matches: 10. CDR3 size: 14 residues. Germline loops: CDR1 ENHRY, CDR2 SYGVKD.

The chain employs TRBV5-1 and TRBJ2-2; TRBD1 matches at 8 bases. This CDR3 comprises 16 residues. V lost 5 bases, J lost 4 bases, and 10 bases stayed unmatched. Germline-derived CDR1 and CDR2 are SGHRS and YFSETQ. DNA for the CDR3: TGCGCCAGCAGACACCCCAGGGGGCAAGTCACCGGGGAGCTGTTTTTT. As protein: CASRHPRGQVTGELFF. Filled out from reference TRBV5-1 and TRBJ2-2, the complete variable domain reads KAGVTQTPRYLIKTRGQQVTLSCSPISGHRSVSWYQQTPGQGLQFLFEYFSETQRNKGNFPGRFSGRQFSNSRSEMNVSTLELGDSALYLCASRHPRGQVTGELFFGEGSRLTVL.

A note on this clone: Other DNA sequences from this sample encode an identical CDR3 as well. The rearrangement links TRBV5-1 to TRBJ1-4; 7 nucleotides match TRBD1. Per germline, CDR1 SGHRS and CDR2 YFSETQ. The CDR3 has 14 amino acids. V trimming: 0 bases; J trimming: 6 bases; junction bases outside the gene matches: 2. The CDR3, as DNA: TGCGCCAGCAGCTTGGTTGGGACAGATGAAAAACTGTTTTTT. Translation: CASSLVGTDEKLFF.

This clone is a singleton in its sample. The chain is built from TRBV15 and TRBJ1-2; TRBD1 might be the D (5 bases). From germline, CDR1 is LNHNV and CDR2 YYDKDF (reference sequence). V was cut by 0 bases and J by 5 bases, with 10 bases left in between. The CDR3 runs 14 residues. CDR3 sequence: CATSRDVGAYGYTF. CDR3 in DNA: TGTGCCACCAGCAGAGATGTCGGGGCATATGGCTACACCTTC.

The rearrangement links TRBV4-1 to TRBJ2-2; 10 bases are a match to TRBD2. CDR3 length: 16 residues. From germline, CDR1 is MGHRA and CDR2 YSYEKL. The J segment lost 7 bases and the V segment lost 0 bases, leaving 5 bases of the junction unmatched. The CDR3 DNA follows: TGCGCCAGCAGCCAAGATCGACTAGCGGGCTACGGGGAGCTGTTTTTT. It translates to CASSQDRLAGYGELFF.

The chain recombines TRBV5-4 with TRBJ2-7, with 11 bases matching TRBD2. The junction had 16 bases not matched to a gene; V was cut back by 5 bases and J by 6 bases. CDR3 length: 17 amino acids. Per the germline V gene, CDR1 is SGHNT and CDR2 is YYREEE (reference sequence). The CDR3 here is CASRERGLAEDNGEQYF. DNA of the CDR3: TGTGCCAGCAGAGAACGGGGACTAGCGGAAGACAACGGCGAGCAGTACTTC.

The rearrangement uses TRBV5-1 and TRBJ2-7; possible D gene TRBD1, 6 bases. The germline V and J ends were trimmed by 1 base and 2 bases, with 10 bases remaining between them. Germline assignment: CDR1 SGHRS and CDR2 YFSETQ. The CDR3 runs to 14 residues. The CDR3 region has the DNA TGCGCCAGCAGCTTGAGTCAGGGGCCCTACGAGCAGTACTTC. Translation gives CASSLSQGPYEQYF. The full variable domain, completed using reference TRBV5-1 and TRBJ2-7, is KAGVTQTPRYLIKTRGQQVTLSCSPISGHRSVSWYQQTPGQGLQFLFEYFSETQRNKGNFPGRFSGRQFSNSRSEMNVSTLELGDSALYLCASSLSQGPYEQYFGPGTRLTVT.

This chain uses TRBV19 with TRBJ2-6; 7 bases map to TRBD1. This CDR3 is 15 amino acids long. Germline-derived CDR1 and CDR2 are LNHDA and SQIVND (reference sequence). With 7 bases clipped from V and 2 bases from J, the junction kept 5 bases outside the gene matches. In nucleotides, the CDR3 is TGTGCCAGTACCCCCACAGGGGCTGGGGCCAACGTCCTGACTTTC. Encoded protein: CASTPTGAGANVLTF.

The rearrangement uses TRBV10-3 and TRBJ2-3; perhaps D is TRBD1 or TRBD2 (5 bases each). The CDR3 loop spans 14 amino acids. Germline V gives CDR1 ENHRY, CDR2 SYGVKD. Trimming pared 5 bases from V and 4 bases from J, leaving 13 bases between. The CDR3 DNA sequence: TGTGCCATCAGTAGGGAATTGGGGGCAGATACGCAGTATTTT. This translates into CAISRELGADTQYF.

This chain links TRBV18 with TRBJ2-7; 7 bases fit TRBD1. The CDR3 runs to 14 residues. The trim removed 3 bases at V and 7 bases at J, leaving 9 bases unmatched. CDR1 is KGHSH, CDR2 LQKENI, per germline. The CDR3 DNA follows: TGTGCCAGCTCACCGAGTGAGGGGGCCGGGGAGCAGTACTTC. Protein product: CASSPSEGAGEQYF.

CDR3 nucleotides: TGTGCCAGCAGCCGCCGACTAGCGGGAGGGAACACCGGGGAGCTGTTTTTT. The encoded protein is CASSRRLAGGNTGELFF. The chain uses TRBV14 and TRBJ2-2; 13 bases are shared with TRBD2. This CDR3 region has 17 residues. Per the germline V gene, CDR1 is SGHDN and CDR2 is FVKESK. V lost 4 bases and J lost 1; bases outside the gene matches: 3.

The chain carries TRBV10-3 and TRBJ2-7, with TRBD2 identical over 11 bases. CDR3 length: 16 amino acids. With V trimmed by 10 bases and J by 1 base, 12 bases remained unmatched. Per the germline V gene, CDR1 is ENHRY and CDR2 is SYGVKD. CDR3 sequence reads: CATFDWTSGPSYEQYF. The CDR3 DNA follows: TGTGCCACGTTCGATTGGACTAGCGGGCCATCCTACGAGCAGTACTTC.

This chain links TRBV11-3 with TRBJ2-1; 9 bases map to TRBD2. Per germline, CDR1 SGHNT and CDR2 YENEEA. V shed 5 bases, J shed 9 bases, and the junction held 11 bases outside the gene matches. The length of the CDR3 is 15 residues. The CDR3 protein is CASSPVAGVGGEQFF. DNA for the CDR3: TGTGCCAGCAGCCCCGTAGCGGGAGTAGGTGGTGAGCAGTTCTTC.

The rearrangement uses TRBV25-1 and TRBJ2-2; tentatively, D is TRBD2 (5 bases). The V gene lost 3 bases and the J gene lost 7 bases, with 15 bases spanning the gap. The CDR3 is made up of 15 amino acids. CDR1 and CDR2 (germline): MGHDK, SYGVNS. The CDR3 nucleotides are TGTGCCAGCAGTGATTATGGGCCAGGAGGCGGGGAGCTGTTTTTT. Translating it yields CASSDYGPGGGELFF.

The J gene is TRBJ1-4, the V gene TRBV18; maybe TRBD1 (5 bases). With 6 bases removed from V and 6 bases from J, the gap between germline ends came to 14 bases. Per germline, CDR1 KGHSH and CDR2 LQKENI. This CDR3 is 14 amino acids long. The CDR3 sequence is CASSAGAGDEKLFF. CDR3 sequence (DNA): TGTGCCAGCTCTGCCGGGGCAGGTGATGAAAAACTGTTTTTT.